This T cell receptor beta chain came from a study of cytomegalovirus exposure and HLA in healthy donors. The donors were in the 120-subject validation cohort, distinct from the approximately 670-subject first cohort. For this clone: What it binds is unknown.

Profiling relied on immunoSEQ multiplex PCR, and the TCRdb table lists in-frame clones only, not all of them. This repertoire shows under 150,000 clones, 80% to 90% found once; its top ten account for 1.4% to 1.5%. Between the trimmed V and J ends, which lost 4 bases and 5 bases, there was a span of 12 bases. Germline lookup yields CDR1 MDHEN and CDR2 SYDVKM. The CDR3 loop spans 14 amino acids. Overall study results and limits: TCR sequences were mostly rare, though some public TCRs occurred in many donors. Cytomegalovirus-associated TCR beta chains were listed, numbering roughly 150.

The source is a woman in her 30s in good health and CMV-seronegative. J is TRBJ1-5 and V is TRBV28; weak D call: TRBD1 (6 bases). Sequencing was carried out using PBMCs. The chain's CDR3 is CASSWGTQYQPQHF. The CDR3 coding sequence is TGTGCCAGCAGTTGGGGGACACAATATCAGCCCCAGCATTTT.